This T cell receptor (beta chain) originates from a study of patients and donors after allogeneic stem cell transplantation. This clonotype was observed at least ten times. Each CDR3 protein gets one entry after TCRdb re-called the RT-PCR reads with MiXCR. The sample contains about 230,000 distinct CDR3 sequences, about 14% of which appear only once. Trimming stripped 2 bases from V and 3 bases from J, with 16 bases between. CDR1 MNHEY and CDR2 SVGAGI come from the germline V gene. The CDR3 runs 16 residues. The rearrangement links TRBV6-5 to TRBJ1-1; D unclear. The source material was blood, either unsorted or a sorted T cell fraction (not recorded which). This TCR came from a human donor who was either an allogeneic HSCT recipient or a stem cell or donor lymphocyte infusion donor (not recorded which). It is not recorded whose cells these are; they may come from a transplant donor. CDR3 in DNA: TGTGCCAGCAGTTACGTTCAGCTCGGTCTCTACACTGAAGCTTTCTTT. Its protein is CASSYVQLGLYTEAFF.